Following are 19 T cell receptor beta chains from one sample sequenced in a study of cytomegalovirus exposure and HLA in healthy donors. With 60 Vbeta and 13 Jbeta primers, the PCR was carried out. Profiled with immunoSEQ multiplex PCR; TCRdb holds only in-frame clones, not every one. This sample has about 130,000 clones; about three quarters occur once, and the top ten carry 2.6%. The sequenced material came from PBMCs. The receptor source for this set is a woman between 55 and 75 years old in good health and CMV-seropositive.

In this sample, this clone turned up once. This chain's CDR3 is CASSSGQLNSPLHF. CDR3 DNA sequence: TGTGCCAGCAGCTCCGGACAGCTAAATTCACCCCTCCACTTT. The rearrangement joins TRBV7-6 to TRBJ1-6; D is possibly TRBD1 (6 bases). This CDR3 has 14 residues. Germline V lookup: CDR1 SGHVS, CDR2 FNYEAQ. V was pared by 4 bases and J by 7 bases, with 11 bases between.

The rearrangement links TRBV6-5 to TRBJ2-7; TRBD2 aligns across 11 bases. V dropped 4 bases and J dropped 2; count of bases not matched to a gene: 4. CDR1 and CDR2 (germline): MNHEY, SVGAGI. The CDR3 sequence is 15 residues long. The DNA for the CDR3 is TGTGCCAGCAGTTCCGTAGCGGGGGGGCCCTACGAGCAGTACTTC. Its protein is CASSSVAGGPYEQYF.

This sequence joins TRBV9 and TRBJ2-5, with 7 bases that match TRBD1. Germline CDR1 SGDLS, CDR2 YYNGEE. Trimming cost V 0 bases and J 2 bases; bases outside gene matches: 1. The CDR3 loop spans 14 amino acids. CDR3 region: CASSVETGQETQYF. CDR3 sequence (DNA): TGTGCCAGCAGCGTAGAGACAGGGCAAGAGACCCAGTACTTC.

The rearrangement uses TRBV5-1 and TRBJ1-1, with TRBD1 identical over 9 bases. V dropped 6 bases and J dropped 1; count of bases not matched to a gene: 7. The CDR3 has 15 residues. The germline gives CDR1 SGHRS, CDR2 YFSETQ. The CDR3 DNA reads TGCGCCAGCAACCGATGGACAGGGGCGAACACTGAAGCTTTCTTT. Translation: CASNRWTGANTEAFF.

The chain has TRBV9 and TRBJ2-5; weak D call: TRBD2 (6 bases). The germline V and J ends were trimmed by 5 bases and 5 bases, with 16 bases remaining between them. Germline V gene lookup returns CDR1 SGDLS and CDR2 YYNGEE. The CDR3 sequence is 14 residues long. This CDR3 reads CASSSEEGRETQYF. The CDR3 coding sequence is TGTGCCAGCAGTTCAGAGGAGGGCCGGGAGACCCAGTACTTC. The variable domain in full, completed from reference TRBV9 and TRBJ2-5, reads DSGVTQTPKHLITATGQRVTLRCSPRSGDLSVYWYQQSLDQGLQFLIQYYNGEERAKGNILERFSAQQFPDLHSELNLSSLELGDSALYFCASSSEEGRETQYFGPGTRLLVL.

V gene TRBV7-8 combines with J gene TRBJ1-1; D is unclear. Germline V CDR1 and CDR2: SGHVS, FQNEAQ. The CDR3 covers 15 residues. V was clipped by 2 bases and J by 5 bases, with 15 bases between them. The chain's CDR3 is CASSLLAGRETEAFF. The CDR3 region has the DNA TGTGCCAGCAGCTTATTGGCGGGAAGAGAGACTGAAGCTTTCTTT.

This chain links TRBV25-1 with TRBJ2-7; D is perhaps TRBD2 (5 bases). The CDR3 loop spans 14 amino acids. Germline V gene data show CDR1 as MGHDK and CDR2 as SYGVNS. V was clipped by 3 bases and J by 4 bases, with 13 bases between them. The CDR3 region has the DNA TGTGCCAGCAGTGAGTGGCGAGGCGGGTACGAGCAGTACTTC. Its protein product is CASSEWRGGYEQYF.

This rearrangement joins TRBV18 to TRBJ2-5, with TRBD1 matching 7 bases. V shed 4 bases, J shed 5 bases, and the junction held 4 bases outside the gene matches. CDR3 length: 13 amino acids. Germline values: CDR1 KGHSH, CDR2 LQKENI. CDR3 DNA: TGTGCCAGCTCACTCCAGACAGGGGAGACCCAGTACTTC. Translated, it gives CASSLQTGETQYF.

V and J are TRBV5-1 and TRBJ1-1, with 8 nucleotides matching TRBD1. The CDR3 has 14 residues. Germline V gene sequence: CDR1 SGHRS, CDR2 YFSETQ. Losses at the gene ends were 6 bases for V and 4 bases for J; bases not matched to a gene: 8. The CDR3 loop reads CASNRLDRGTEAFF. The CDR3 nucleotides are TGCGCCAGCAACCGGCTTGACAGGGGCACTGAAGCTTTCTTT.

V is TRBV15 and J is TRBJ2-1; 10 bases map to TRBD2. CDR1 and CDR2 (germline): LNHNV, YYDKDF (reference sequence). J gave up 5 bases and V 4 bases, and 5 bases lay outside the gene matches. The CDR3 covers 15 residues. CDR3 in amino acids: CATSKGTSDNNEQFF. CDR3 in DNA: TGTGCCACCAGCAAAGGGACTAGCGACAACAATGAGCAGTTCTTC.

The gene calls are TRBV9 and TRBJ2-1; the D gene is possibly TRBD1 (5 bases). Germline loops: CDR1 SGDLS, CDR2 YYNGEE. The CDR3 is 15 residues long. Deletions cut 4 bases from V and 0 bases from J, with 11 bases between. The CDR3 DNA is TGTGCCAGCAGCCAGGGAACAAACTCCTACAATGAGCAGTTCTTC. Translated: CASSQGTNSYNEQFF.

The gene calls are TRBV2 and TRBJ1-6; D not resolved. CDR1 and CDR2 from the germline V gene are SNHLY and FYNNEI. This CDR3 spans 10 amino acids. The V gene lost 9 bases and the J gene lost 14 bases, with 11 bases spanning the gap. The CDR3 loop reads CASFLGALHF. Here the CDR3 DNA reads TGTGCCAGTTTTTTAGGAGCCCTCCACTTT.

J is TRBJ1-1 and V is TRBV5-1, with D perhaps matching TRBD1 (5 bases). There are 14 residues in the CDR3. The germline V gene encodes CDR1 SGHRS and CDR2 YFSETQ. Trimming pared 1 base from V and 2 bases from J, leaving 9 bases between. CDR3 DNA: TGCGCCAGCAGCTTGAAGGGGCTTAACACTGAAGCTTTCTTT. It translates to CASSLKGLNTEAFF.

This clone showed up just once. The chain uses TRBV28 and TRBJ1-1, with D perhaps TRBD1 (6 bases). Looked up from germline, CDR1 is MDHEN and CDR2 is SYDVKM. The length of the CDR3 is 15 residues. Trimming removed 7 bases from V and 4 bases from J, with 19 bases in between. The CDR3 protein is CASTSGAGAFTEAFF. As DNA, the CDR3 is TGTGCCAGCACCTCCGGGGCGGGGGCGTTCACTGAAGCTTTCTTT.

The chain has TRBV7-8 and TRBJ1-1; 8 nucleotides agree with TRBD1. Germline-derived CDR1 and CDR2 are SGHVS and FQNEAQ. This CDR3 contains 15 residues. J was trimmed by 11 bases and V by 2 bases; bases with no gene match: 13. DNA of the CDR3: TGTGCCAGCAGCTTACCCGAGGGCTCGACAGGGGTGGCTTTCTTT. Translated, it gives CASSLPEGSTGVAFF.

This chain connects TRBV10-1 to TRBJ2-2; D might be TRBD1 (5 bases). Trimming cost V 8 bases and J 0 bases, with 22 bases left between them. Germline V gene lookup returns CDR1 WNHNN and CDR2 SYGVQD (reference sequence). The CDR3 spans 18 residues. CDR3 sequence reads: CASGASGHLFANTGELFF. CDR3 nucleotide sequence: TGCGCCAGCGGAGCCTCCGGACACTTGTTCGCGAACACCGGGGAGCTGTTTTTT.

The gene calls are TRBV5-1 and TRBJ2-7; perhaps TRBD1 as D (7 bases). Trimming left V 3 bases short and J 1 base short, with 11 bases between. This CDR3 contains 14 residues. Germline-derived CDR1 and CDR2 are SGHRS and YFSETQ. The CDR3 is CASSSAGGSYEQYF. For the CDR3, the DNA is TGCGCCAGCAGCTCCGCAGGGGGGTCCTACGAGCAGTACTTC.

Here the CDR3 reads CASSPPRAYHEQYF. Here the CDR3 DNA reads TGTGCCAGCTCACCACCGCGGGCATACCACGAGCAGTACTTC. The V gene is TRBV18, the J gene TRBJ2-7; D possibly corresponds to TRBD2 (5 bases). CDR3 length equals 14 residues. The V end lost 0 bases, the J end lost 5 bases, and 11 bases lay between the germline ends. CDR1 is KGHSH, CDR2 LQKENI, per germline.

This clone appeared a single time. V gene TRBV9 combines with J gene TRBJ1-4; TRBD1 is a possible D gene (6 bases). This CDR3 contains 15 residues. CDR1 is SGDLS, CDR2 YYNGEE, per germline. V lost 4 bases and J 3 bases, leaving 13 bases between the germline ends. The CDR3 is CASSTTGRPNEKLFF. The CDR3 DNA is TGTGCCAGCAGCACCACAGGGCGCCCTAATGAAAAACTGTTTTTT.